This T cell receptor beta chain was obtained from a study of control samples from healthy donors and cancer patients. There are 13 residues in the CDR3. Trimming took 5 bases from V and 10 from J, leaving 16 bases between them. Sequencing was performed with immunoSEQ multiplex PCR; in TCRdb, only in-frame clones are kept and a portion is missing. This sample carries 170,000 or so clones, approximately 94% of them seen once, and the ten largest clones take around 1.5%. The clonotype comes from a woman younger than 35 in good health. The sequencing sample was made of blood. The chain uses TRBV12-3 or TRBV12-4 and TRBJ2-3; D might be TRBD2 (5 bases). The CDR3 DNA reads as TGTGCCAGCAGTCCTAACCGGGCTAGCCCGCAGTATTTT. Translating gives CASSPNRASPQYF.